Here is one T cell receptor (beta chain) with its context. No antigen is known for it. The data belong to a study of brain T cells in children with intractable seizures. Clones were sequenced by immunoSEQ multiplex PCR, and TCRdb holds only the in-frame ones, with some missing. The sample has thousands of clones, around 67% seen once. Surgery cases with the highest brain T cell transcript signatures were chosen for sequencing. Pre-surgery treatment included at least one anti-epileptic drug. General observations from the study: Known viral epitope-specific CDR3s closely matched each case's top public brain CDR3. Patients' HCMV serostatus was unknown; virus specificity rests on CDR3 similarity alone.

CDR1 is LGHDT and CDR2 is YNNKEL in the germline V gene (reference sequence). The CDR3 length is 15 residues. Trimming at V came to 0 bases and at J to 1 base, leaving 2 bases not matched to a gene. This clonotype was obtained from a boy younger than two with tuberous sclerosis and intractable seizures. The chain carries TRBV3-1 (or the pseudogene TRBV3-2) and TRBJ2-5; 7 positions agree with TRBD2. Sequencing was performed on resected brain tissue, taken at surgery. CDR3 amino acids: CASSQEGGGQETQYF. The CDR3 DNA reads TGTGCCAGCAGCCAAGAAGGCGGGGGCCAAGAGACCCAGTACTTC.